This TCR beta chain appears in the sequencing data of a study of blood T cell repertoires in COVID-19. With 4 bases removed from V and 7 bases from J, the gap between germline ends came to 17 bases. There are 16 residues in the CDR3. Germline lookup yields CDR1 SEHNR and CDR2 FQNEAQ (reference sequence). Assay used: immunoSEQ multiplex PCR; TCRdb lists only in-frame clones, some missing. The sample consists of tens of thousands of clones, about 81% of them appearing once. Specimen: peripheral blood. The V and J genes are TRBV7-9 and TRBJ1-6; a possible D gene is TRBD1 (5 bases). This TCR came from a man aged 65 to 79 with active COVID-19. This CDR3 is CASSSRVADGNSPLHF. The CDR3 coding sequence is TGTGCCAGCAGCTCCAGGGTAGCGGACGGAAATTCACCCCTCCACTTT. The full variable domain, with the rest looked up from reference TRBV7-9 and TRBJ1-6, is DTGVSQNPRHKITKRGQNVTFRCDPISEHNRLYWYRQTLGQGPEFLTYFQNEAQLEKSRLLSDRFSAERPKGSFSTLEIQRTEQGDSAMYLCASSSRVADGNSPLHFGNGTRLTVT.